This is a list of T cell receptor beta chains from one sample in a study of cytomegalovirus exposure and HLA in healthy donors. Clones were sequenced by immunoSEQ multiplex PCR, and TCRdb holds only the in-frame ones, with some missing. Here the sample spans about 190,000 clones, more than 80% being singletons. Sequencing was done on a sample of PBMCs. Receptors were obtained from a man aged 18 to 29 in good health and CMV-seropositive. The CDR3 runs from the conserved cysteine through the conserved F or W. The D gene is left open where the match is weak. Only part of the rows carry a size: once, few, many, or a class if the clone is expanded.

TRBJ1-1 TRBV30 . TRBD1 CAWSVMSGTFGQGPTEAFF TGTGCCTGGAGTGTAATGTCAGGGACCTTTGGACAGGGTCCCACTGAAGCTTTCTTT
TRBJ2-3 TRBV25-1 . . CASRSRGTTDTQYF TGTGCCAGCAGAAGTAGGGGGACCACAGATACGCAGTATTTT
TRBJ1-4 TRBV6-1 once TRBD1 CASSPLGQGREKLFF TGTGCCAGCAGTCCCTTAGGACAGGGTCGAGAAAAACTGTTTTTT
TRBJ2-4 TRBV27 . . CASSLRGQGSVAKNIQYF TGTGCCAGCAGTTTACGGGGACAAGGCTCGGTAGCCAAAAACATTCAGTACTTC
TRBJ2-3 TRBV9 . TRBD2 CASSEGGLAGVGDTQYF TGTGCCAGCAGCGAGGGGGGCCTAGCGGGAGTCGGAGATACGCAGTATTTT
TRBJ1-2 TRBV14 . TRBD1 CASSQGATGRGYTF TGTGCCAGCAGCCAAGGGGCGACAGGGCGCGGCTACACCTTC
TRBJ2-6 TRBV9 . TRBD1 CASSVSGGSGANVLTF TGTGCCAGCAGCGTCTCAGGGGGTTCTGGGGCCAACGTCCTGACTTTC
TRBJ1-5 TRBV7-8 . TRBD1 CASSETGGGWSNQPQHF TGTGCCAGCAGCGAGACAGGGGGTGGTTGGAGCAATCAGCCCCAGCATTTT
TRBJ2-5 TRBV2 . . CASSPMRGETQYF TGTGCCAGCAGCCCAATGAGAGGAGAGACCCAGTACTTC
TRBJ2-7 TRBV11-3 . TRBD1 CASSSGTGGSYEQYF TGTGCCAGCAGCTCCGGGACAGGGGGCTCCTACGAGCAGTACTTC
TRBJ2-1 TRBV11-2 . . CASSLFGGNEQFF TGTGCCAGCAGCTTATTCGGGGGCAATGAGCAGTTCTTC
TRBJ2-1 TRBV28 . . CASSLPGPLGAEQFF TGTGCCAGCAGTTTACCCGGGCCCCTAGGGGCTGAGCAGTTCTTC
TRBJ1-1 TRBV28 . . CASRSGNTEAFF TGTGCCAGCAGGTCAGGGAACACTGAAGCTTTCTTT
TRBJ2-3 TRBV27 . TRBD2 CATQGEGLATDTQYF TGTGCCACCCAAGGGGAGGGACTAGCAACAGATACGCAGTATTTT
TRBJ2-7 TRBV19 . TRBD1 CASSPTGRTMEQYF TGTGCCAGTAGTCCGACAGGGCGTACTATGGAGCAGTACTTC
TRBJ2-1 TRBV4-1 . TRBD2 CASSPVGREVYEQFF TGCGCCAGCAGCCCCGTCGGGCGGGAGGTCTATGAGCAGTTCTTC
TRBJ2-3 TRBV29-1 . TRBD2 CSVDRAGVTADTQYF TGCAGCGTTGATCGAGCGGGAGTAACGGCAGATACGCAGTATTTT
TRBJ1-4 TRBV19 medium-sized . CASRDPPGEKLFF TGTGCCAGTAGGGACCCTCCGGGGGAAAAACTGTTTTTT
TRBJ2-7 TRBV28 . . CASSLQSEQYF TGTGCCAGCAGTCTCCAGTCCGAGCAGTACTTC
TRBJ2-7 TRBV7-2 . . CASSLLAGAYEQYF TGTGCCAGCAGCTTATTGGCAGGGGCCTACGAGCAGTACTTC
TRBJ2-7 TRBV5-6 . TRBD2 CASSLGGGEQYF TGTGCCAGCAGCTTGGGGGGGGGCGAGCAGTACTTC
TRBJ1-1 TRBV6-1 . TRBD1 CASSPPTGWDTEAFF TGTGCCAGCAGTCCCCCGACAGGGTGGGACACTGAAGCTTTCTTT
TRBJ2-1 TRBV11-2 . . CASSLAGVHNEQFF TGTGCCAGCAGCTTAGCGGGAGTTCACAATGAGCAGTTCTTC
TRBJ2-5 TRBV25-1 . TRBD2 CASSELVGTSLYQETQYF TGTGCCAGCAGTGAGCTTGTAGGGACTAGCCTTTACCAAGAGACCCAGTACTTC
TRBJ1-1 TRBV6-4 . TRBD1 CASSDQTQGAFGNIMNTEAFF TGTGCCAGCAGTGACCAGACACAGGGGGCTTTTGGGAATATCATGAACACTGAAGCTTTCTTT
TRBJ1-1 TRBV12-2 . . CASRLRSEAFF TGTGCAAGTCGCTTACGGAGTGAAGCTTTCTTT
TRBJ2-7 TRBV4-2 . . CASSQEHTYEQYF TGTGCCAGCAGCCAAGAACATACGTACGAGCAGTACTTC
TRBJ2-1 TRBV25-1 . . CASNRRNEQFF TGTGCCAGCAACAGGCGCAATGAGCAGTTCTTC
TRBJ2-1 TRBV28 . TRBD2 CASSSRREPHNEQFF TGTGCCAGCAGTTCTAGGCGGGAGCCGCACAATGAGCAGTTCTTC
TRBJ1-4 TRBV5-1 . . CASALQGAGEKLFF TGCGCCAGCGCCTTGCAAGGGGCAGGTGAAAAACTGTTTTTT
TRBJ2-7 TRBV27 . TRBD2 CASSPGLAGNEQYF TGTGCCAGCTCACCGGGACTAGCGGGAAACGAGCAGTACTTC
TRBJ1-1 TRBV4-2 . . CASTSNTEAFF TGTGCCAGCACCTCGAACACTGAAGCTTTCTTT
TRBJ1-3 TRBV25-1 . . CASSGGHPGDTIYF TGTGCCAGCAGTGGGGGACACCCAGGAGACACCATATATTTT
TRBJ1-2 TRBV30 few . CAWSAGGRRYGYTF TGTGCCTGGAGTGCGGGGGGCAGGAGGTATGGCTACACCTTC
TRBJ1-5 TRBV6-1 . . CASSATGVGQPQHF TGTGCCAGCAGTGCCACAGGAGTAGGGCAGCCCCAGCATTTT
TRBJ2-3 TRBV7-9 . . CASSPTVSGADTQYF TGTGCCAGCAGCCCTACAGTGTCGGGGGCAGATACGCAGTATTTT
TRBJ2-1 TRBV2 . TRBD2 CASSERASGRHNEQFF TGTGCCAGCAGTGAAAGGGCTAGCGGTCGTCACAATGAGCAGTTCTTC
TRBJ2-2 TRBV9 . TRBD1 CASSAHRGERAGELFF TGTGCCAGCAGCGCCCACAGGGGAGAGAGGGCCGGGGAGCTGTTTTTT
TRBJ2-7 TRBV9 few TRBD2 CASSVGLAVTPTYEQYF TGTGCCAGCAGCGTAGGACTAGCGGTCACCCCCACCTACGAGCAGTACTTC
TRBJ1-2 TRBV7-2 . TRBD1 CASSSRLTGTGEGYGYTF TGTGCCAGCAGCTCAAGACTTACGGGGACAGGGGAGGGCTATGGCTACACCTTC
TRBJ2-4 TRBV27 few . CASSFLGENIQYF TGTGCCAGCAGTTTCCTAGGTGAAAACATTCAGTACTTC
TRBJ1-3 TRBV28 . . CASIGRGIGNTIYF TGTGCCAGCATTGGTAGAGGGATAGGAAACACCATATATTTT
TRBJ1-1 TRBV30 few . CAWSVWGTINTEAFF TGTGCCTGGAGTGTATGGGGCACCATTAACACTGAAGCTTTCTTT